Presented here are 32 T cell receptor beta chains from one specimen sequenced in a study of T cell responses to AZD1222 COVID-19 vaccine. Libraries were prepared by immunoSEQ multiplex PCR; TCRdb keeps only in-frame clonotypes and omits some of them. This sample has about 160,000 clones, with around 90% found just once. This sample comprised peripheral blood, obtained on day 0 of MenACWY control vaccination. These receptors were collected from an adult in good health.

This clone was counted between two and nine times. V usage is TRBV2 and J usage is TRBJ1-4, with 8 bases that match TRBD1. The CDR3 runs 16 residues. Germline CDR1 SNHLY, CDR2 FYNNEI. J was trimmed by 2 bases and V by 6 bases; bases with no gene match: 8. CDR3 coding DNA: TGTGCCAGCAGATTAAGGACAGGGCGGACTAATGAAAAACTGTTTTTT. Translated, it gives CASRLRTGRTNEKLFF.

The chain carries TRBV19 and TRBJ1-1; D is possibly TRBD1 (6 bases). The CDR3 extends over 15 amino acids. Trimming left V 3 bases short and J 6 bases short, with 17 bases between. Germline CDR1 and CDR2: LNHDA and SQIVND (reference sequence). For the CDR3, the DNA is TGTGCCAGTAGTATCGGTGGGGGCGCAGGGGCTGAAGCTTTCTTT. This translates into CASSIGGGAGAEAFF.

The V and J genes are TRBV7-2 and TRBJ1-2; the D is unclear. This CDR3 contains 11 residues. The ends were cut back, 4 bases at V and 5 bases at J, with 5 bases in the middle. Germline values: CDR1 SGHTA, CDR2 FQGNSA. The CDR3 bases are TGTGCCAGCAGCTCGGGTTATGGCTACACCTTC. This codes for CASSSGYGYTF.

V usage is TRBV25-1 and J usage is TRBJ1-2; no clear D. Trimming took off 2 bases at V and 4 bases at J, with 14 bases between the two ends. The CDR3 runs 15 residues. Germline values: CDR1 MGHDK, CDR2 SYGVNS. The CDR3 nucleotides are TGTGCCAGCAGTGAAGACGGCTATTACTTCTATGGCTACACCTTC. Translated: CASSEDGYYFYGYTF.

This rearrangement joins TRBV18 to TRBJ2-3; D is unclear. Trimming took off 5 bases at V and 6 bases at J, with 15 bases between the two ends. CDR1 and CDR2 (germline): KGHSH, LQKENI. The CDR3 consists of 14 residues. The CDR3 DNA is TGTGCCAGCTCAAGGGATCTCGAGGCGGATACGCAGTATTTT. Its translation is CASSRDLEADTQYF. The full variable domain, completed using reference TRBV18 and TRBJ2-3, is NAGVMQNPRHLVRRRGQEARLRCSPMKGHSHVYWYRQLPEEGLKFMVYLQKENIIDESGMPKERFSAEFPKEGPSILRIQQVVRGDSAAYFCASSRDLEADTQYFGPGTRLTVL.

V usage is TRBV29-1 and J usage is TRBJ1-1; TRBD1 is a possible D gene (6 bases). The CDR3 spans 14 residues. Germline V gene data show CDR1 as SQVTM and CDR2 as ANQGSEA. Trimming took 8 bases from V and 0 from J, leaving 16 bases between them. The CDR3 DNA sequence: TGCAGCATAAACAGGGTGGGGATGAACACTGAAGCTTTCTTT. Translated: CSINRVGMNTEAFF.

This clone was seen once. V and J are TRBV6-2 or TRBV6-3 and TRBJ2-1; D perhaps matches TRBD2 (5 bases). The germline V and J ends were trimmed by 3 bases and 4 bases, with 13 bases remaining between them. The CDR3 length is 15 residues. CDR1 MNHEY and CDR2 SVGEGT come from the germline V gene. CDR3 nucleotides: TGTGCCAGCAGTTATGTGGGAGTAGGTTACAATGAGCAGTTCTTC. It specifies CASSYVGVGYNEQFF.

This chain uses TRBV28 with TRBJ1-2; tentatively, D is TRBD1 (6 bases). This CDR3 spans 14 amino acids. The germline gives CDR1 MDHEN, CDR2 SYDVKM. V lost 6 bases and J 8 bases, leaving 19 bases between the germline ends. CDR3 amino acids: CASRDQTQGFGYTF. The DNA for the CDR3 is TGTGCCAGCAGGGATCAGACACAGGGTTTCGGCTACACCTTC.

V is TRBV5-5 and J is TRBJ1-3; D is uncertain. The CDR3 spans 15 residues. Germline CDR1 reads SGHKS; CDR2 reads YYEKEE (reference sequence). Trimming removed 0 bases at V and 0 bases at J, with 7 bases between. The CDR3 reads CASSLGISSGNTIYF. CDR3 DNA: TGTGCCAGCAGCTTGGGGATAAGCTCTGGAAACACCATATATTTT.

This chain's CDR3 is CASRAEFLGADTQYF. The CDR3 DNA follows: TGTGCCAGCAGGGCGGAGTTTTTGGGGGCAGATACGCAGTATTTT. The chain links TRBV27 to TRBJ2-3; D may be TRBD1 or TRBD2 (5 bases each). The CDR3 runs 15 residues. Trimming removed 6 bases from V and 4 bases from J, with 17 bases in between. CDR1 and CDR2 from the germline V gene are MNHEY and SMNVEV (reference sequence).

The rearrangement links TRBV7-6 to TRBJ2-5, with 8 bases that match TRBD2. This CDR3 comprises 14 residues. J gave up 6 bases and V 5 bases, and 8 bases lay outside the gene matches. Germline V gene data show CDR1 as SGHVS and CDR2 as FNYEAQ. The CDR3 loop reads CASSVGGGGQTQYF. The CDR3 nucleotides read TGTGCCAGCAGCGTGGGGGGCGGGGGGCAGACCCAGTACTTC. Combining the CDR3 with reference TRBV7-6 and TRBJ2-5 gives the whole variable domain GAGVSQSPRYKVTKRGQDVALRCDPISGHVSLYWYRQALGQGPEFLTYFNYEAQQDKSGLPNDRFSAERPEGSISTLTIQRTEQRDSAMYRCASSVGGGGQTQYFGPGTRLLVL.

CDR3 sequence reads: CASSPHPSGSYEQYF. CDR3 in DNA: TGTGCCAGCAGCCCTCACCCTAGCGGCTCCTACGAGCAGTACTTC. The rearrangement joins TRBV3-1 (or the pseudogene TRBV3-2) to TRBJ2-7; 7 bases agree with TRBD2. CDR1 and CDR2 from the germline V gene are LGHDT and YNNKEL (reference sequence). This CDR3 comprises 15 residues. The V segment lost 4 bases and the J segment 0 bases; nucleotides outside the gene matches: 6.

The chain has TRBV28 and TRBJ2-7, with TRBD1 as a possible D gene (6 bases). The CDR3 consists of 14 residues. The ends were cut back, 4 bases at V and 1 base at J, with 11 bases in the middle. Germline V CDR1 and CDR2: MDHEN, SYDVKM. DNA for the CDR3: TGTGCCAGCAGTTCCCCGACAGGTTCCTACGAGCAGTACTTC. Translating gives CASSSPTGSYEQYF.

The gene calls are TRBV30 and TRBJ1-5; unclear D gene. CDR3 length: 17 residues. The germline V gene encodes CDR1 GTSNPN and CDR2 SVGIG (reference sequence). Trimming shortened V by 2 bases and J by 0 bases, and 17 bases separated the two germline ends. The CDR3 here is CAWSPRREVYSNQPQHF. DNA for the CDR3: TGTGCCTGGAGTCCCCGTCGAGAGGTCTATAGCAATCAGCCCCAGCATTTT.

A single count supports this clone. This rearrangement joins TRBV24-1 to TRBJ2-7; tentatively, D is TRBD1 or TRBD2 (5 bases each). Germline CDR1 KGHDR, CDR2 SFDVKD. Trimming cost V 3 bases and J 5 bases, with 10 bases left between them. The CDR3 sequence is 13 residues long. The CDR3 is CATSDEWGNEQYF. CDR3 sequence (DNA): TGTGCCACCAGTGATGAATGGGGGAACGAGCAGTACTTC.

The CDR3 region is CASSPRKGAIGTEAFF. The CDR3, as DNA: TGTGCCAGCAGCCCCCGGAAGGGGGCTATCGGGACTGAAGCTTTCTTT. The chain couples TRBV11-1 to TRBJ1-1; TRBD1 agrees at 7 bases. The CDR3 spans 16 residues. Germline V gives CDR1 SGHAT, CDR2 FQDESV (reference sequence). Germline trimming cut 5 bases from V and 5 bases from J; bases unmatched to any gene: 14.

The chain couples TRBV27 to TRBJ1-2; tentatively, D is TRBD1 (5 bases). Germline CDR1 reads MNHEY; CDR2 reads SMNVEV (reference sequence). The CDR3 runs to 12 residues. V lost 6 bases, J lost 7 bases, and 12 bases lay in between. The CDR3 here is CASSRDRGGYTF. As DNA, the CDR3 is TGTGCCAGCAGCAGGGACCGGGGTGGCTACACCTTC.

The V gene is TRBV3-1 (or the pseudogene TRBV3-2), the J gene TRBJ1-6, with D possibly being TRBD1 (6 bases). This CDR3 comprises 16 residues. The ends were cut back, 4 bases at V and 10 bases at J, with 20 bases in the middle. Germline V lookup: CDR1 LGHDT, CDR2 YNNKEL (reference sequence). CDR3 in DNA: TGTGCCAGCAGCCCGAATCCCGGGACACGTTCGTCACCCCTCCACTTT. It encodes CASSPNPGTRSSPLHF.

This clone came up once. The chain has TRBV7-3 and TRBJ2-1; possible D gene TRBD2, 6 bases. CDR3 length: 15 residues. Germline V CDR1 and CDR2: SGHTA, FQGTGA. The ends were cut back, 1 base at V and 7 bases at J, with 14 bases in the middle. In DNA, the CDR3 is TGTGCCAGCAGCTTAAAGTGGGGGGAAGGGAATGAGCAGTTCTTC. This codes for CASSLKWGEGNEQFF.

The chain has TRBV29-1 and TRBJ2-3; 8 nucleotides line up with TRBD2. After removal of 2 bases from V and 0 bases from J, the junction contained 4 bases not matched to a gene. The germline V gene encodes CDR1 SQVTM and CDR2 ANQGSEA. The CDR3 extends over 15 amino acids. CDR3 in DNA: TGCAGCGTTGAACGGCTAGCGGGTAGCACAGATACGCAGTATTTT. It translates to CSVERLAGSTDTQYF.

The V gene is TRBV6-4, the J gene TRBJ2-2; possibly TRBD1 or TRBD2 for D (6 bases each). The CDR3 is 15 amino acids. Germline V lookup: CDR1 MRHNA, CDR2 SNTAGT. Trimming took off 6 bases at V and 2 bases at J, with 13 bases between the two ends. The chain's CDR3 is CASRKGGDNTGELFF. The CDR3 coding sequence is TGTGCCAGCAGAAAGGGGGGAGACAACACCGGGGAGCTGTTTTTT.

The chain uses TRBV3-1 (or the pseudogene TRBV3-2) and TRBJ2-2; 14 bases align to TRBD2. Per germline, CDR1 LGHDT and CDR2 YNNKEL (reference sequence). The CDR3 runs to 15 residues. With 5 bases clipped from V and 5 bases from J, the junction kept 1 base outside the gene matches. The CDR3 reads CASSRLAGGTGELFF. CDR3 nucleotides: TGTGCCAGCAGCAGACTAGCGGGAGGGACCGGGGAGCTGTTTTTT.

The chain couples TRBV7-6 to TRBJ2-7, with D perhaps matching TRBD2 (5 bases). The V end lost 2 bases, the J end lost 0 bases, and 11 bases lay between the germline ends. Germline values: CDR1 SGHVS, CDR2 FNYEAQ. CDR3 length equals 15 residues. CDR3 sequence (DNA): TGTGCCAGCAGCTTAAAACCAGGACTCTCCTACGAGCAGTACTTC. It encodes CASSLKPGLSYEQYF. The full variable domain, completed using reference TRBV7-6 and TRBJ2-7, is GAGVSQSPRYKVTKRGQDVALRCDPISGHVSLYWYRQALGQGPEFLTYFNYEAQQDKSGLPNDRFSAERPEGSISTLTIQRTEQRDSAMYRCASSLKPGLSYEQYFGPGTRLTVT.

The gene calls are TRBV30 and TRBJ1-2; D unresolved. The CDR3 totals 13 residues. The V and J ends lost 4 bases and 4 bases respectively, with 13 bases between them. Germline CDR1 reads GTSNPN; CDR2 reads SVGIG (reference sequence). The CDR3 is CAWTAIGSYGYTF. The CDR3 bases are TGTGCCTGGACCGCCATCGGGTCCTATGGCTACACCTTC.

This clone showed up just once. In DNA form, the CDR3 reads TGTGCCAGCAGTTTCTACGGGGGGCGGACTGAAGCTTTCTTT. Protein sequence: CASSFYGGRTEAFF. The chain links TRBV28 to TRBJ1-1, with a weak D call TRBD1 (6 bases). Trimming shortened V by 3 bases and J by 5 bases, and 13 bases separated the two germline ends. This CDR3 comprises 14 residues. The germline CDR1 and CDR2 sequences are MDHEN and SYDVKM.

The J gene is TRBJ1-1, the V gene TRBV29-1; possibly TRBD1 for D (6 bases). Trimming stripped 7 bases from V and 4 bases from J, with 19 bases between. In germline, CDR1 is SQVTM, CDR2 ANQGSEA. CDR3 size: 14 residues. CDR3 sequence: CSAQAGGAGTEAFF. Written as DNA, the CDR3 is TGCAGCGCCCAGGCGGGGGGGGCTGGCACTGAAGCTTTCTTT.

V gene TRBV10-3 combines with J gene TRBJ1-2, with unresolved D. This CDR3 has 15 amino acids. Germline values: CDR1 ENHRY, CDR2 SYGVKD. The V end was cut by 0 bases, the J end by 1 base, with 9 bases between. The CDR3 DNA reads as TGTGCCATCAGTGAGTCGTTTGCAGATAACTATGGCTACACCTTC. It yields the protein CAISESFADNYGYTF.

This chain uses TRBV25-1 with TRBJ1-4; maybe TRBD1 (6 bases). Trimming shortened V by 2 bases and J by 4 bases, and 11 bases separated the two germline ends. Germline V gene sequence: CDR1 MGHDK, CDR2 SYGVNS. The CDR3 covers 15 residues. The CDR3, as DNA: TGTGCCAGCAGTGAAGGGACATTTAGTAATGAAAAACTGTTTTTT. Translation: CASSEGTFSNEKLFF. Using reference TRBV25-1 and TRBJ1-4 for the parts outside the CDR3, the full variable domain is EADIYQTPRYLVIGTGKKITLECSQTMGHDKMYWYQQDPGMELHLIHYSYGVNSTEKGDLSSESTVSRIRTEHFPLTLESARPSHTSQYLCASSEGTFSNEKLFFGSGTQLSVL.

V usage is TRBV4-1 and J usage is TRBJ2-7; a weak D match, TRBD1 (6 bases). CDR1 and CDR2 from the germline V gene are MGHRA and YSYEKL. The V and J ends lost 4 bases and 2 bases respectively, with 12 bases between them. This CDR3 spans 14 amino acids. CDR3 sequence: CASSPTGLTYEQYF. The DNA of the CDR3 is TGCGCCAGCAGCCCGACAGGCCTAACCTACGAGCAGTACTTC.

This clone was observed a single time. CDR3 bases: TGTGCCAGCCGGGACAGGGGAGGCAATCAGCCCCAGCATTTT. This encodes CASRDRGGNQPQHF. The chain employs TRBV28 and TRBJ1-5, with 10 nucleotides matching TRBD1. The V and J ends lost 8 bases and 2 bases, in that order; junction bases with no gene match: 3. Germline CDR1 reads MDHEN; CDR2 reads SYDVKM. The CDR3 loop spans 14 amino acids. The variable domain in full, completed from reference TRBV28 and TRBJ1-5, reads DVKVTQSSRYLVKRTGEKVFLECVQDMDHENMFWYRQDPGLGLRLIYFSYDVKMKEKGDIPEGYSVSREKKERFSLILESASTNQTSMYLCASRDRGGNQPQHFGDGTRLSIL.

The chain employs TRBV6-5 and TRBJ2-7; 7 bases agree with TRBD2. CDR3 length: 14 residues. J was trimmed by 4 bases and V by 1 base; bases with no gene match: 4. Germline V gene data show CDR1 as MNHEY and CDR2 as SVGAGI. This CDR3 reads CASSYLGREYEQYF. The CDR3 nucleotides read TGTGCCAGCAGTTACTTGGGGAGGGAGTACGAGCAGTACTTC.

V is TRBV15 and J is TRBJ1-2; D gene uncertain. Germline V gene sequence: CDR1 LNHNV, CDR2 YYDKDF (reference sequence). V was clipped by 1 base and J by 7 bases, with 10 bases between them. This CDR3 comprises 13 residues. The CDR3, as DNA: TGTGCCACCAGCAGAGGGGGTTCTAGTGGCTACACCTTC. Protein product: CATSRGGSSGYTF.